The 13 T cell receptor beta chains below were found in one sample sequenced in a study of blood T cell repertoires in COVID-19. The protocol was immunoSEQ multiplex PCR, while the TCRdb copy is restricted to in-frame clones and leaves out a portion. This sample has more than 95,000 clones, with roughly 83% found just once. Source material: peripheral blood. These receptors were collected from a man aged 30 to 39 with acute or convalescent COVID-19.

V and J are TRBV6-5 and TRBJ2-1; 11 bases align to TRBD2. The CDR3 contains 15 residues. Germline V gives CDR1 MNHEY, CDR2 SVGAGI. J was trimmed by 4 bases and V by 5 bases; bases with no gene match: 4. The CDR3 bases are TGTGCCAGCAGTCCCCTAGCGGGGGGTTACAATGAGCAGTTCTTC. This gives the protein CASSPLAGGYNEQFF.

The chain couples TRBV7-3 to TRBJ2-2; perhaps TRBD2 as D (6 bases). Per the germline V gene, CDR1 is SGHTA and CDR2 is FQGTGA. The CDR3 is 17 amino acids. The V and J ends lost 2 bases and 4 bases respectively, with 17 bases between them. CDR3 sequence: CASSLHPGGSGTGELFF. CDR3 nucleotides: TGTGCCAGCAGCTTACATCCCGGGGGTTCGGGCACCGGGGAGCTGTTTTTT.

The gene calls are TRBV4-1 and TRBJ2-3, with D maybe TRBD2 (6 bases). CDR1 and CDR2 (germline): MGHRA, YSYEKL. Trimming shortened V by 3 bases and J by 1 base, and 14 bases separated the two germline ends. The CDR3 loop spans 16 amino acids. In DNA, the CDR3 is TGCGCCAGCAGCCATGGTGGTGCGGGGCGCACAGATACGCAGTATTTT. It codes for CASSHGGAGRTDTQYF.

The rearrangement joins TRBV2 to TRBJ2-7; TRBD1 is a possible D gene (6 bases). Trimming removed 7 bases from V and 0 bases from J, with 13 bases in between. The germline V gene encodes CDR1 SNHLY and CDR2 FYNNEI. The CDR3 extends over 14 amino acids. CDR3 loop: CASTRWDNSYEQYF. The CDR3, as DNA: TGTGCCAGCACCCGGTGGGACAACTCCTACGAGCAGTACTTC.

The chain recombines TRBV19 with TRBJ1-1; 10 nucleotides match TRBD1. Per germline, CDR1 LNHDA and CDR2 SQIVND (reference sequence). This CDR3 comprises 15 residues. The junction had 9 bases not matched to a gene; V was cut back by 5 bases and J by 6 bases. CDR3 region: CASSAQGQGRSEAFF. CDR3 nucleotides: TGTGCCAGTAGTGCCCAGGGACAGGGGAGGTCTGAAGCTTTCTTT. Looking up the rest from reference TRBV19 and TRBJ1-1 gives the full variable domain: DGGITQSPKYLFRKEGQNVTLSCEQNLNHDAMYWYRQDPGQGLRLIYYSQIVNDFQKGDIAEGYSVSREKKESFPLTVTSAQKNPTAFYLCASSAQGQGRSEAFFGQGTRLTVV.

This chain links TRBV25-1 with TRBJ2-1, with 10 bases lining up with TRBD1. Germline CDR1 reads MGHDK; CDR2 reads SYGVNS. The CDR3 runs 15 residues. Trimming removed 4 bases from V and 2 bases from J; junction bases left unmatched: 2. For the CDR3, the DNA is TGTGCCAGCAGTGGAGGACAGGGGGCCTACAATGAGCAGTTCTTC. Protein product: CASSGGQGAYNEQFF.

The DNA of the CDR3 is TGTGCCAGCAGTTTGAAAACCGGGACAGGAATTGATGGCTACACCTTC. Amino acids: CASSLKTGTGIDGYTF. This rearrangement joins TRBV27 to TRBJ1-2; 8 nucleotides line up with TRBD1. The length of the CDR3 is 16 residues. The J segment lost 6 bases and the V segment lost 3 bases, leaving 12 bases of the junction unmatched. CDR1 is MNHEY, CDR2 SMNVEV, per germline (reference sequence).

This chain links TRBV5-6 with TRBJ1-1, with D tentatively TRBD1 (5 bases). The V and J ends lost 2 bases and 7 bases respectively, with 9 bases between them. CDR1 and CDR2 (germline): SGHDT, YYEEEE. The CDR3 length is 12 residues. The chain's CDR3 is CASSFGTGEAFF. CDR3 sequence (DNA): TGTGCCAGCAGCTTCGGTACAGGTGAAGCTTTCTTT.

The V gene is TRBV5-4, the J gene TRBJ2-7; the match to TRBD2 covers 9 bases. The germline CDR1 and CDR2 sequences are SGHNT and YYREEE (reference sequence). The CDR3 is 15 residues long. The junction had 10 bases not matched to a gene; V was cut back by 7 bases and J by 2 bases. The CDR3 here is CASASGGNLAYEQYF. DNA of the CDR3: TGTGCCAGCGCGAGCGGGGGGAATTTGGCCTACGAGCAGTACTTC.

The V call is TRBV14, the J call TRBJ1-2; no clear D. The germline gives CDR1 SGHDN, CDR2 FVKESK. Trimming cost V 0 bases and J 1 base, with 9 bases left between them. There are 15 residues in the CDR3. For the CDR3, the DNA is TGTGCCAGCAGCCAAGATCAACAGCTTAACTATGGCTACACCTTC. Translating it yields CASSQDQQLNYGYTF.

This clone was picked up one time. V gene TRBV19 combines with J gene TRBJ1-1; D uncertain. Germline CDR1 and CDR2: LNHDA and SQIVND (reference sequence). The CDR3 totals 13 residues. The V gene lost 3 bases and the J gene lost 0 bases, with 5 bases spanning the gap. CDR3 in amino acids: CASSISLNTEAFF. The CDR3 DNA follows: TGTGCCAGTAGTATTTCCTTGAACACTGAAGCTTTCTTT.

V gene TRBV6-6 combines with J gene TRBJ1-2; TRBD1 matches at 8 bases. CDR3 length: 13 residues. Germline CDR1 MNHNY, CDR2 SVGAGI (reference sequence). The V segment lost 8 bases and the J segment 4 bases; nucleotides outside the gene matches: 6. The CDR3 nucleotides are TGTGCCAGCCGCAGGGGGCTGGGCTATGGCTACACCTTC. Its translation is CASRRGLGYGYTF.

V and J are TRBV7-3 and TRBJ2-3, with 15 nucleotides matching TRBD2. The germline V gene has CDR1 SGHTA and CDR2 FQGTGA. Trimming removed 4 bases from V and 0 bases from J; junction bases left unmatched: 5. There are 18 residues in the CDR3. CDR3 sequence: CASSWGLAGGASTDTQYF. The CDR3 DNA is TGTGCCAGCAGCTGGGGACTAGCGGGGGGTGCTAGCACAGATACGCAGTATTTT.